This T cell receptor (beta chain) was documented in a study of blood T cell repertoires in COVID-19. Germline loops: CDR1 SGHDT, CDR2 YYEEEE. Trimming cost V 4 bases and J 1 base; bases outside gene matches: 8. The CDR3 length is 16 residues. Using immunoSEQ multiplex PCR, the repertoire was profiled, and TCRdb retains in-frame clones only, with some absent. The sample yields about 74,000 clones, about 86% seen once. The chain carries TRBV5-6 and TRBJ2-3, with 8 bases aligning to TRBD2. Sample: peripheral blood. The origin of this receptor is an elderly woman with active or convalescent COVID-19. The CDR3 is CASSPRGGSGTDTQYF. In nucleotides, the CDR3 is TGTGCCAGCAGCCCCCGGGGGGGAAGTGGCACAGATACGCAGTATTTT.